This T cell receptor beta chain was found in a study of shared clonotypes between healthy human individuals. Germline V gene lookup returns CDR1 SGHRS and CDR2 YFSETQ. The CDR3 has 13 amino acids. Trimming took 1 base from V and 6 from J, leaving 10 bases between them. At least ten counts were recorded for this clone. Additional DNA sequences in this sample encode the identical CDR3. TCRdb's copy holds only in-frame clones and misses some; the assay was immunoSEQ multiplex PCR. The sample lists about 500,000 clones, around 77% seen once, with more than 10% in the top ten. Sequenced material: PBMCs. The TCR sequence derives from a woman aged 40 to 50 in good health. Some clones in this sample may be carry-over from other donors' samples. This chain connects TRBV5-1 to TRBJ1-1, with TRBD1 as a possible D gene (5 bases). The CDR3 region has the DNA TGCGCCAGCAGCTTGCAGGGTGCGCCTGAAGCTTTCTTT. It translates to CASSLQGAPEAFF.